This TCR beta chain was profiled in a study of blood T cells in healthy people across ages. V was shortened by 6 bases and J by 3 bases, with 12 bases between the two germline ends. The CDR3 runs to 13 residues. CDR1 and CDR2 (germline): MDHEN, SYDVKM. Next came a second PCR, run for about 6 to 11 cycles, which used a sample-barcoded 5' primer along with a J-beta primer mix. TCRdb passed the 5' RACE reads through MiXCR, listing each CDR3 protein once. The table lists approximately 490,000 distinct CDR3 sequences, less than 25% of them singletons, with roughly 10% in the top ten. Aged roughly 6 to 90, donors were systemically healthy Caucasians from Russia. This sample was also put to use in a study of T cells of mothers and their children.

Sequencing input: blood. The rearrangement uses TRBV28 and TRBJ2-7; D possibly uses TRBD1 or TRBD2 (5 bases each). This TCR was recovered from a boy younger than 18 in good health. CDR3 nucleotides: TGTGCCAGCAGGGGACCATCAAACTACGAGCAGTACTTC. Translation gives CASRGPSNYEQYF.